This T cell receptor (beta chain) was profiled in a study of glioma-infiltrating T cells after dendritic cell vaccination. At the level of the study: Autologous tumor lysate was loaded overnight onto monocyte-derived dendritic cells grown seven days with IL-4 and GM-CSF. Three intradermal dendritic cell vaccine injections were given every two weeks. Study-wide points: Only a small number of patients had complete blood and tumor samples.

Here immunoSEQ multiplex PCR was the method, and the copy in TCRdb shows in-frame clones only, minus some. The sample includes over 80,000 clones, around four fifths of them seen just once. Points on this clone: The target antigen is unknown.

This sample's time point: after dendritic cell vaccination, including at tumor progression/relapse. Fresh-frozen tumor tissue and more than two years of survival data were available for all. The origin of this receptor is a human donor with glioblastoma. The starting material was blood, obtained after dendritic cell vaccination.

DNA of the CDR3: TGTGCCAGCAGTGAAACGGGACAGGGTTCCTACGAGCAGTACTTC. Protein: CASSETGQGSYEQYF. The chain links TRBV6-1 to TRBJ2-7, with 9 nucleotides matching TRBD1. The CDR3 sequence is 15 residues long. V lost 2 bases, J lost 1 base, and 3 bases stayed unmatched. In germline, CDR1 is MNHNS, CDR2 SASEGT.